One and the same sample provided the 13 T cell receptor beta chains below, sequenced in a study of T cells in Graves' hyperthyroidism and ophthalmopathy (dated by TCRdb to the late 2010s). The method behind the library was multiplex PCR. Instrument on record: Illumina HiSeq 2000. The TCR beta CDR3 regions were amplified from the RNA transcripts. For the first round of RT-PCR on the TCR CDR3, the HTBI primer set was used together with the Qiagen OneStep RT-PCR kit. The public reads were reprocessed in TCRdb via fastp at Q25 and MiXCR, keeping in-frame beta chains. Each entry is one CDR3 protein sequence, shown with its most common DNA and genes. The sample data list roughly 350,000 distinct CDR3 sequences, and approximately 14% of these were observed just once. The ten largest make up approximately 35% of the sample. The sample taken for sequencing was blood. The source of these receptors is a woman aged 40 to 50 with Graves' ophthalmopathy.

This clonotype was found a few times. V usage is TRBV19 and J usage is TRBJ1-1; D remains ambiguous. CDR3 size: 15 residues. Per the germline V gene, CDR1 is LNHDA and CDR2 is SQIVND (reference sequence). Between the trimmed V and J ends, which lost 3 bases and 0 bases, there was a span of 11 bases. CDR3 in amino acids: CASSISAYMNTEAFF. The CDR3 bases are TGTGCCAGTAGTATCTCGGCGTATATGAACACTGAAGCTTTCTTT.

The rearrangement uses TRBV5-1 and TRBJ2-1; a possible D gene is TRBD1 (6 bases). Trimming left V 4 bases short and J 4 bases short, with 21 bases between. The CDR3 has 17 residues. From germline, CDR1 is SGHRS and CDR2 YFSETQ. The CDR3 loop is CASSLLGQTVVYNEQFF. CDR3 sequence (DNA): TGCGCCAGCAGCCTCCTCGGACAGACGGTCGTATACAATGAGCAGTTCTTC. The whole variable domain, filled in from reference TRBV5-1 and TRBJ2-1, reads KAGVTQTPRYLIKTRGQQVTLSCSPISGHRSVSWYQQTPGQGLQFLFEYFSETQRNKGNFPGRFSGRQFSNSRSEMNVSTLELGDSALYLCASSLLGQTVVYNEQFFGPGTRLTVL.

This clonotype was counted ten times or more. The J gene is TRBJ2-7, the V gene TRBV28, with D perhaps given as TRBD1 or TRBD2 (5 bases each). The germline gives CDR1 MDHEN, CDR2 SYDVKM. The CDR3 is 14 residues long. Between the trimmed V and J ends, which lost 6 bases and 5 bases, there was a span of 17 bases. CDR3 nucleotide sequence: TGTGCCAGCAGGACCGGGACGGCTTTAGACGAGCAGTACTTC. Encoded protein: CASRTGTALDEQYF.

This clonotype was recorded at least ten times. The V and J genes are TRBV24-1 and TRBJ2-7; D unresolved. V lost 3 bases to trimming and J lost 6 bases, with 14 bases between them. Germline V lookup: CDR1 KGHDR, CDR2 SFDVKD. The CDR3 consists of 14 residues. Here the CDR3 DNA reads TGTGCCACCAGTGATGGCAGCGCCTGGGGCGAGCAGTACTTC. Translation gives CATSDGSAWGEQYF.

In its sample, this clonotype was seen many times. CDR3 in DNA: TGTGCCATCAGTCGGGACAGCTTTAACTATGGCTACACCTTC. Translation: CAISRDSFNYGYTF. The chain is built from TRBV10-3 and TRBJ1-2; 7 bases align to TRBD1. V lost 5 bases and J lost 1; bases outside the gene matches: 4. Germline CDR1 and CDR2: ENHRY and SYGVKD. This CDR3 is built from 14 residues.

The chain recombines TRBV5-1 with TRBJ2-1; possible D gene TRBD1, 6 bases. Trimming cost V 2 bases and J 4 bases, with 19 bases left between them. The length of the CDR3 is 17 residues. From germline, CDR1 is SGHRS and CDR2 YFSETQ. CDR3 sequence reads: CASSFLGQTVVYNEQFF. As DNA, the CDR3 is TGCGCCAGCAGCTTCCTCGGACAGACGGTCGTATACAATGAGCAGTTCTTC.

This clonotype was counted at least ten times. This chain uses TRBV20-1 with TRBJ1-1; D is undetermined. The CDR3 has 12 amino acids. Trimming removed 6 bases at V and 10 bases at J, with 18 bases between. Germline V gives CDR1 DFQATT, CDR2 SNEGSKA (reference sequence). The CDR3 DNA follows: TGCAGTGCACGCGAGTCCCTTCAAACAGCTTTCTTT. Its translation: CSARESLQTAFF.

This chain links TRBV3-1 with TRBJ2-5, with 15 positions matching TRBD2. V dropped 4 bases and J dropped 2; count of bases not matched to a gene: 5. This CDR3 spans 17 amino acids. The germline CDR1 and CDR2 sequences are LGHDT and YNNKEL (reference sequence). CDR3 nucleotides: TGTGCCAGCAGCCGGACTAGCGGGGGGGCTGGGCAAGAGACCCAGTACTTC. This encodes CASSRTSGGAGQETQYF.

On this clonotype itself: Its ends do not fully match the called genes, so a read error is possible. DNA for the CDR3: TGTGCCAGCAATTCACAGGACAGAAACTGGGACTTC. Translation gives CASNSQDRNWDF. J is TRBJ2-5 and V is TRBV2; TRBD1 is a possible D gene (6 bases). This CDR3 spans 12 amino acids. CDR1 and CDR2 (germline): SNHLY, FYNNEI. Filled out from reference TRBV2 and TRBJ2-5, the complete variable domain reads EPEVTQTPSHQVTQMGQEVILRCVPISNHLYFYWYRQILGQKVEFLVSFYNNEISEKSEIFDDQFSVERPDGSNFTLKIRSTKLEDSAMYFCASNSQDRNWDFGPGTRLLVL.

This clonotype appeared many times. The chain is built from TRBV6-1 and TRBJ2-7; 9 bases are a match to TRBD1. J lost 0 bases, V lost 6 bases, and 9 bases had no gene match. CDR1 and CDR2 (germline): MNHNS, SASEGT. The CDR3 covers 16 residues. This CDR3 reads CASRGTGTGSSYEQYF. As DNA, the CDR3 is TGTGCCAGCAGAGGAACCGGGACAGGGAGCTCCTACGAGCAGTACTTC.

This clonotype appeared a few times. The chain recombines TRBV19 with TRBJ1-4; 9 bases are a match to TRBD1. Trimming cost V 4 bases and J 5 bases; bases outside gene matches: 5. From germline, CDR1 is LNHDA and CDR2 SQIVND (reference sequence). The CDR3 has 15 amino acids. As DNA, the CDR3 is TGTGCCAGTAGTACCGCCGGGACAGGGAATGAAAAACTGTTTTTT. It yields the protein CASSTAGTGNEKLFF. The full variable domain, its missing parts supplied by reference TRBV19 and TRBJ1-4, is DGGITQSPKYLFRKEGQNVTLSCEQNLNHDAMYWYRQDPGQGLRLIYYSQIVNDFQKGDIAEGYSVSREKKESFPLTVTSAQKNPTAFYLCASSTAGTGNEKLFFGSGTQLSVL.

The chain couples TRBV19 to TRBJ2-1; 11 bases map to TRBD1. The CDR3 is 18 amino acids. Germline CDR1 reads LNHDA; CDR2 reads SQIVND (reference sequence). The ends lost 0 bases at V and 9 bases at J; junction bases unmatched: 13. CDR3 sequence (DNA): TGTGCCAGTAGTATAGATCAGTATTGGACAGGGGGCCGGGGTGAGCAGTTCTTC. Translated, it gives CASSIDQYWTGGRGEQFF.

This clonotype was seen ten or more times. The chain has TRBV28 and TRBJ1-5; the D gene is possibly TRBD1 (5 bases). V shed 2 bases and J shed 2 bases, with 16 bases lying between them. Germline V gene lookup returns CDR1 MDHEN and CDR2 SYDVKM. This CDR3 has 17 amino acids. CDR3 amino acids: CASSLGGAQAGNQPQHF. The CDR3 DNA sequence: TGTGCCAGCAGTTTAGGAGGGGCGCAGGCGGGCAATCAGCCCCAGCATTTT.